This T cell receptor beta chain was captured in a study of cytomegalovirus exposure and HLA in healthy donors. The CDR3 runs to 18 residues. V shed 1 base and J 1 base; nucleotides not matched to a gene: 9. Germline V gene sequence: CDR1 LGHNA, CDR2 YSLEER. Amplification used 60 Vbeta primers and 13 Jbeta primers. The assay was immunoSEQ multiplex PCR, and TCRdb's table has in-frame clones only and misses some. The sample has 150,000 to 200,000 clones, about 80% seen once. The specimen sequenced was PBMCs. This receptor was obtained from a woman between 25 and 40 years old in good health and CMV-seropositive. This chain joins TRBV4-3 and TRBJ2-1; TRBD2 matches 8 bases. DNA of the CDR3: TGCGCCAGCAGCCAAGTTCAATCGAGCGGGAGTTCCTACAATGAGCAGTTCTTC. This sequence encodes CASSQVQSSGSSYNEQFF.